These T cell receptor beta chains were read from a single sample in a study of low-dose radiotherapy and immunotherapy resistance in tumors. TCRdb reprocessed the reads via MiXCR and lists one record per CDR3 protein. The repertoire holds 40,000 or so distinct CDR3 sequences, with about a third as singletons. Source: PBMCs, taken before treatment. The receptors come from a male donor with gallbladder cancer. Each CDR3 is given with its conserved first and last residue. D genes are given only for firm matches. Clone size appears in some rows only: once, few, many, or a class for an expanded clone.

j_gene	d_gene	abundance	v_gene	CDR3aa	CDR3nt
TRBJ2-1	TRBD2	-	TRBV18	CASSPLAGASSYEQFF	TGTGCCAGCTCACCTCTAGCGGGGGCCAGCTCCTATGAGCAGTTCTTC
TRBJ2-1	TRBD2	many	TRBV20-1	CSASSDRGLAGVNEQFF	TGCAGTGCTAGTTCGGACAGGGGACTAGCGGGAGTAAATGAGCAGTTCTTC
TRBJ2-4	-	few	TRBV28	CASSLSPGGNIQYF	TGTGCCAGCAGTTTATCACCCGGGGGAAACATTCAGTACTTC
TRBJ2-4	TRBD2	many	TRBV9	CASSPTGGAALAKNIQYF	TGTGCCAGCAGCCCAACCGGGGGGGCCGCTCTAGCCAAAAACATTCAGTACTTC
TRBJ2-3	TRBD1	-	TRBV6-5	CASSVLAGQGKDTQYF	TGTGCCAGCAGTGTCCTCGCGGGACAGGGGAAAGATACGCAGTATTTT
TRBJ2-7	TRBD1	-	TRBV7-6	CASSLVSGQGYEQYF	TGTGCCAGCAGCTTAGTATCAGGACAGGGTTACGAGCAGTACTTC
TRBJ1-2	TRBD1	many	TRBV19	CASSSRQGGTYGYTF	TGTGCCAGTAGTTCCAGACAGGGGGGAACCTATGGCTACACCTTC
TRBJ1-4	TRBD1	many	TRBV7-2	CASSYGGTGGNEKLFF	TGTGCCAGCAGCTACGGCGGGACAGGGGGTAATGAAAAACTGTTTTTT
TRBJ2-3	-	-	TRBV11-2	CASSLASGRGTDTQYF	TGTGCCAGCAGCTTAGCGTCAGGCCGGGGCACAGATACGCAGTATTTT
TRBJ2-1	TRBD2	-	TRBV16	CASTPMGLAGINNEQFF	TGTGCCAGCACCCCAATGGGACTAGCGGGAATAAACAATGAGCAGTTCTTC
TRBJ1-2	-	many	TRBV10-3	CAIIHPRLHYGYTF	TGTGCCATCATACATCCCCGCCTGCACTATGGCTACACCTTC
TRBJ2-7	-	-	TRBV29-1	CSVGQSSYDQYF	TGCAGCGTCGGACAGTCCTCCTACGACCAGTACTTC
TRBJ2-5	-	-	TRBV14	CASSRPKAGSRTGTAQETQYF	TGTGCCAGCAGCCGGCCTAAGGCGGGGAGTCGCACCGGGACAGCCCAAGAGACCCAGTACTTC
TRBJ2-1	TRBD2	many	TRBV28	CASSLFLSTSGNYNEQFF	TGTGCCAGCAGTTTATTTTTGTCGACTAGCGGGAACTACAATGAGCAGTTCTTC
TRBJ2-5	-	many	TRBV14	CASSQVRGETQYF	TGTGCCAGCAGCCAAGTCCGCGGCGAGACCCAGTACTTC
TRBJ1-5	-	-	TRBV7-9	CASSFRMEPQHF	TGTGCCAGCAGCTTCAGGATGGAGCCCCAGCATTTT
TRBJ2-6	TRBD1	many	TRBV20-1	CSPGQGNSGANVLTF	TGCAGCCCGGGACAGGGGAACTCTGGGGCCAACGTCCTGACTTTC
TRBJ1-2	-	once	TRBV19	CASSPGTVGYTF	TGTGCCAGTAGTCCCGGGACGGTTGGCTACACCTTC
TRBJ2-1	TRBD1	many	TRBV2	CASRRDRTAPGFF	TGTGCCAGCAGACGGGACAGGACCGCCCCGGGGTTCTTC
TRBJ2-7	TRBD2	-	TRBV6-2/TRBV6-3	CASSYAGLAGVIGEQYF	TGTGCCAGCAGTTACGCGGGACTAGCGGGAGTTATAGGCGAGCAGTACTTC
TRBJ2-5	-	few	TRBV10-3	CAISESRGKETQYF	TGTGCCATCAGTGAGTCGAGGGGAAAAGAGACCCAGTACTTC
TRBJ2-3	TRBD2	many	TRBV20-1	CSAARDAGGTDTQYF	TGCAGTGCTGCCCGGGATGCGGGAGGCACAGATACGCAGTATTTT
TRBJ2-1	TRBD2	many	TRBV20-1	CSARATSGRGYNEQFF	TGCAGTGCTAGAGCGACTAGCGGGAGAGGGTACAATGAGCAGTTCTTC
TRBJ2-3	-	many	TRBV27	CASGLSGDTQYF	TGTGCCAGCGGCCTCTCCGGAGATACGCAGTATTTT
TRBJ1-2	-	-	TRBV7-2	CASTLGGAQGYTF	TGTGCCAGCACCTTGGGTGGGGCCCAGGGCTACACCTTC
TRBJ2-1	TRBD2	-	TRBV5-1	CASSQGGTGGHSELFF	TGCGCCAGCAGCCAAGGCGGGACGGGAGGGCACAGTGAGCTGTTCTTC
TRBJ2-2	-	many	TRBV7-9	CASSFLGLTNTGELFF	TGTGCCAGCAGCTTTCTAGGACTAACGAACACCGGGGAGCTGTTTTTT
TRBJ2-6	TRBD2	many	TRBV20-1	CSANPLGSGIQSGANVLTF	TGCAGTGCTAACCCCCTCGGGAGCGGGATCCAGTCTGGGGCCAACGTCCTGACTTTC
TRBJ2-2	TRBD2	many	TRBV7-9	CASSSLAGNTGELFF	TGTGCCAGCAGCTCCTTAGCGGGGAACACCGGGGAGCTGTTTTTT
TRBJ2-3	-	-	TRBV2	CASSDVGPQYF	TGTGCCAGCAGTGACGTAGGTCCTCAGTATTTT
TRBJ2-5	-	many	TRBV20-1	CSARSGAVETQYF	TGCAGTGCTAGATCCGGGGCGGTAGAGACCCAGTACTTC
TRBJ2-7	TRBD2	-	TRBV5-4	CASSATGTSYNEQYF	TGTGCCAGCAGCGCGACCGGGACTAGTTACAACGAGCAGTACTTC
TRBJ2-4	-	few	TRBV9	CASSGDRKNIQYF	TGTGCCAGCAGCGGCGACAGGAAAAACATTCAGTACTTC
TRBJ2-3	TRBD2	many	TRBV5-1	CASSSGLAGTDTQYF	TGCGCCAGCAGCTCGGGACTAGCGGGAACAGATACGCAGTATTTT
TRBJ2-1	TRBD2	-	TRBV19	CASSISGRAVYNEQFF	TGTGCCAGTAGTATTAGCGGGAGGGCCGTCTACAATGAGCAGTTCTTC
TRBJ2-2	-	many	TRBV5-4	CASSYRAETGELFF	TGTGCCAGCAGCTACAGGGCGGAGACCGGGGAGCTGTTTTTT
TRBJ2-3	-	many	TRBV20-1	CSARDGAAAPDTQYF	TGCAGTGCTAGAGATGGTGCGGCGGCCCCGGATACGCAGTATTTT
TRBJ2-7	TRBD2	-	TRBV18	CASSPRGGAGETYEQYF	TGTGCCAGCTCACCTCGCGGGGGAGCGGGCGAAACTTACGAGCAGTACTTC
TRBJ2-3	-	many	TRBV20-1	CSARVDAGKADTQYF	TGCAGTGCTAGGGTTGACGCGGGGAAGGCAGATACGCAGTATTTT
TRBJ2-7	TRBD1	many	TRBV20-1	CSAWDRESVGRYEQYF	TGCAGTGCTTGGGACAGGGAGAGTGTGGGAAGGTACGAGCAGTACTTC
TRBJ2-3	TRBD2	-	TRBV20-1	CSASRSGRGSTDTQYF	TGCAGTGCTAGTCGTAGCGGGAGAGGGAGCACAGATACGCAGTATTTT
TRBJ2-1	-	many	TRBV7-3	CASSFPGGINEQFF	TGTGCCAGCAGCTTCCCGGGCGGAATCAATGAGCAGTTCTTC
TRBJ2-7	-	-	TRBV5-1	CASSFGPEQYF	TGCGCCAGCAGCTTCGGGCCCGAGCAGTACTTC
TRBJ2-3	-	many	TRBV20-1	CSARLGGDTQYF	TGCAGTGCTAGACTAGGTGGAGATACGCAGTATTTT
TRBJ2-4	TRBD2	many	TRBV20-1	CRGTSGREDIQYF	TGCAGAGGGACTAGCGGGAGGGAGGACATTCAGTACTTC
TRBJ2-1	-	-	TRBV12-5	CASRGGAYNEQFF	TGTGCTAGCCGAGGGGGAGCCTACAATGAGCAGTTCTTC
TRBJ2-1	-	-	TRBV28	CASSGMTDGQGYYNEQFF	TGTGCCAGCAGCGGGATGACCGACGGGCAGGGTTACTACAATGAGCAGTTCTTC
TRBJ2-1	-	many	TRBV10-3	CAISPSPPNEQFF	TGTGCCATCAGTCCCTCTCCCCCCAATGAGCAGTTCTTC
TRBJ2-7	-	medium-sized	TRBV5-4	CASSLADSSPFSYEQYF	TGTGCCAGCAGCTTGGCCGACTCCAGCCCCTTCTCCTACGAGCAGTACTTC
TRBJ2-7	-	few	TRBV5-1	CASSLGGGQFSYEQYF	TGCGCCAGCAGCTTGGGGGGGGGCCAATTCTCCTACGAGCAGTACTTC
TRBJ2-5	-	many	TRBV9	CASSPLGTRQRETQYF	TGTGCCAGCAGCCCTCTCGGGACCAGGCAGCGAGAGACCCAGTACTTC
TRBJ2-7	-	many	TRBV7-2	CASRVRTQGRLDF	TGTGCCAGCAGGGTTAGAACACAGGGACGTTTGGACTTC
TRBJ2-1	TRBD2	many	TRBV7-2	CASGRRGAGGYNEQFF	TGTGCCAGCGGCAGGAGGGGAGCGGGAGGATACAATGAGCAGTTCTTC
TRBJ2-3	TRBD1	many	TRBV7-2	CASSDDRGNTDTQYF	TGTGCCAGCAGCGACGACAGGGGGAATACAGATACGCAGTATTTT